This T cell receptor beta chain was identified during a study of T cells in Graves' hyperthyroidism and ophthalmopathy. Study-level findings and limits: Within blood appeared most thyroid clonotypes that had expanded above 0.001. Through a model of 13 V-J features, ophthalmopathy was separated from stable hyperthyroidism.

Stable Graves' hyperthyroidism denoted no ophthalmopathy progression over 18 months. The study enrolled patients aged 18 to 65 with newly diagnosed hyperthyroidism of under 2 months' duration. V was shortened by 3 bases and J by 3 bases, with 12 bases between the two germline ends. The germline CDR1 and CDR2 sequences are LNHNV and YYDKDF (reference sequence). The length of the CDR3 is 14 residues. This clonotype was recorded only once. Antigen unknown. Template material for amplifying TCR beta CDR3 regions consisted of RNA transcripts. In the first-round RT-PCR of the TCR CDR3, the HTBI primer set was used. TCRdb recomputed calls from the multiplex PCR reads with MiXCR, one row per CDR3 protein. The data hold about 610,000 distinct CDR3 sequences, with roughly 46% observed a single time.

The gene calls are TRBV15 and TRBJ2-7, with no clear D. This clonotype was sampled from a woman between 18 and 29 years old with Graves' hyperthyroidism. The sequenced sample was peripheral blood or thyroid tissue (not recorded which). The CDR3 nucleotides read TGTGCCACCAGCAGCTTGGCGTACAGCTACGAGCAGTACTTC. Amino acid sequence: CATSSLAYSYEQYF. The full variable domain, with the rest looked up from reference TRBV15 and TRBJ2-7, is DAMVIQNPRYQVTQFGKPVTLSCSQTLNHNVMYWYQQKSSQAPKLLFHYYDKDFNNEADTPDNFQSRRPNTSFCFLDIRSPGLGDTAMYLCATSSLAYSYEQYFGPGTRLTVT.